The source of this T cell receptor (beta chain) is a study of blood T cell repertoires in COVID-19. The CDR3 spans 17 residues. Germline V gene sequence: CDR1 SGHNT, CDR2 YYREEE (reference sequence). V lost 6 bases, J lost 3 bases, and 22 bases lay in between. TCRdb's table, derived via immunoSEQ multiplex PCR, lists solely in-frame clones and lacks some. The sample lists 280,000 or so clones, 89% seen once, with about 12% in the top ten. This sequence originates from an older woman with acute or convalescent COVID-19. Sequenced: peripheral blood. The chain joins TRBV5-4 to TRBJ2-1, with D perhaps TRBD1 (6 bases). The CDR3 region has the DNA TGTGCCAGCAACCCGGAGCCTTGGACAGAAGACTACAATGAGCAGTTCTTC. Translating gives CASNPEPWTEDYNEQFF.